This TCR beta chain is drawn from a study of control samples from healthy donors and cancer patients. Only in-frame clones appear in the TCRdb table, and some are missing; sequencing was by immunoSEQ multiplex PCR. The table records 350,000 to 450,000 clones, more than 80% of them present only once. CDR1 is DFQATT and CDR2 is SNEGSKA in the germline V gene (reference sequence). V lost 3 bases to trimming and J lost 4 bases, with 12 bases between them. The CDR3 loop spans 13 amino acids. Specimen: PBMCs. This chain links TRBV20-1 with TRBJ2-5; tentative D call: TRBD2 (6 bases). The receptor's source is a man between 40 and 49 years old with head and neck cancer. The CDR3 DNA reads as TGCAGTGCTAGTCAGGCGGGGCGAGAGACCCAGTACTTC. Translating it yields CSASQAGRETQYF.